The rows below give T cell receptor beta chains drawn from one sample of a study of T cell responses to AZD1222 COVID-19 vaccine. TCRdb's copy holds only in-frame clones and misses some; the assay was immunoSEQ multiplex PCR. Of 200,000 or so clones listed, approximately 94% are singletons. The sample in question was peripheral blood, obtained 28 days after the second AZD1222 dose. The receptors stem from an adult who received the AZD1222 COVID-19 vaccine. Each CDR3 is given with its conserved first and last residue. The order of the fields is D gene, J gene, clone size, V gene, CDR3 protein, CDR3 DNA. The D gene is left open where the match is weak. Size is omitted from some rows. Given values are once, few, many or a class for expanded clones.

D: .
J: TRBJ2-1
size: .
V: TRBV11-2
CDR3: CASNILGGRQNEQFF
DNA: TGTGCCAGCAACATCCTGGGGGGGCGCCAAAATGAGCAGTTCTTC

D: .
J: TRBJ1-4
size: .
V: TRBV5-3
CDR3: CARSPRPSPHEKLFF
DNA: TGTGCCAGAAGCCCAAGACCGAGCCCCCATGAAAAACTGTTTTTT

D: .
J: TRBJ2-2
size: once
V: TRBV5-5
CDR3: CASSLRAENTGELFF
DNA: TGTGCCAGCAGCTTGCGGGCAGAGAACACCGGGGAGCTGTTTTTT

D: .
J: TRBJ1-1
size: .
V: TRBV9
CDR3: CASSPSGTEAFF
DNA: TGTGCCAGCAGCCCTTCAGGAACTGAAGCTTTCTTT

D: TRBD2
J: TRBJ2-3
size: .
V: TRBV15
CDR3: CATRTPFGLGTDTQYF
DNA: TGTGCCACCAGGACGCCGTTTGGACTAGGCACAGATACGCAGTATTTT

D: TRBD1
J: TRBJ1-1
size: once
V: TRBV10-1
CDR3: CASSEVRGLKNTEAFF
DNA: TGCGCCAGCAGTGAGGTCAGGGGGCTAAAGAACACTGAAGCTTTCTTT

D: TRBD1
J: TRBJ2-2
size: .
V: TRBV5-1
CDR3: CASSFGQATGELFF
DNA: TGCGCCAGCAGCTTCGGACAGGCCACCGGGGAGCTGTTTTTT

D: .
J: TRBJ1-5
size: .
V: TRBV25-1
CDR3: CASSDTAYSNQPQHF
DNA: TGTGCCAGCAGTGATACAGCATATAGCAATCAGCCCCAGCATTTT

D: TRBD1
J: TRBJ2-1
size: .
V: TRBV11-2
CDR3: CASSSLRGPSHNEQFF
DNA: TGTGCCAGCAGCTCACTCAGGGGGCCATCCCACAATGAGCAGTTCTTC

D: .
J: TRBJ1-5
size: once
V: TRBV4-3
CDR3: CASSQDPQGGSNQPQHF
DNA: TGCGCCAGCAGCCAAGATCCACAGGGAGGAAGCAATCAGCCCCAGCATTTT

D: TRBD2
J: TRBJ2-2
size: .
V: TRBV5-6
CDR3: CASSLVLAGGNTGELFF
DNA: TGTGCCAGCAGCTTGGTACTAGCGGGGGGGAACACCGGGGAGCTGTTTTTT

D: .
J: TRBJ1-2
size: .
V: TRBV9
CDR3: CASSGRDGYTF
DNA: TGTGCCAGCAGCGGCAGGGATGGCTACACCTTC

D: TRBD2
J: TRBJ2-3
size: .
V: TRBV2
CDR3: CASSELAVDTQYF
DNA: TGTGCCAGCAGTGAACTAGCGGTGGATACGCAGTATTTT

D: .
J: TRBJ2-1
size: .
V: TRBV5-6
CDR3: CASSYLRGTYNEQFF
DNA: TGTGCCAGCAGCTACCTCAGGGGAACCTACAATGAGCAGTTCTTC